The sequence of this T cell receptor (beta chain) was determined in a study of molecular identifiers for immune sequencing clone quantification. The CDR3 is made up of 15 amino acids. V was pared by 1 base and J by 6 bases, with 15 bases between. TCRdb reprocessed the PCR reads via MiXCR and lists one record per CDR3 protein. The sample lists about half a million distinct CDR3 sequences; under 30% were seen once. Sequencing used naive CD8+ T cells from blood, with Jurkat cell RNA spiked in. Regarding subset: FACS-sorted CD8+CD4-CCR7+CD45RA+ naive T cells. The rearrangement uses TRBV12-3 or TRBV12-4 and TRBJ2-5; tentative D call: TRBD2 (6 bases). The TCR sequence derives from a human donor in good health. Some libraries in this study had Jurkat cell RNA spiked in. For the CDR3, the DNA is TGTGCCAGCAGTTTAGGGTCGGGGGTCGCGAAGACCCAGTACTTC. Amino acid sequence: CASSLGSGVAKTQYF.